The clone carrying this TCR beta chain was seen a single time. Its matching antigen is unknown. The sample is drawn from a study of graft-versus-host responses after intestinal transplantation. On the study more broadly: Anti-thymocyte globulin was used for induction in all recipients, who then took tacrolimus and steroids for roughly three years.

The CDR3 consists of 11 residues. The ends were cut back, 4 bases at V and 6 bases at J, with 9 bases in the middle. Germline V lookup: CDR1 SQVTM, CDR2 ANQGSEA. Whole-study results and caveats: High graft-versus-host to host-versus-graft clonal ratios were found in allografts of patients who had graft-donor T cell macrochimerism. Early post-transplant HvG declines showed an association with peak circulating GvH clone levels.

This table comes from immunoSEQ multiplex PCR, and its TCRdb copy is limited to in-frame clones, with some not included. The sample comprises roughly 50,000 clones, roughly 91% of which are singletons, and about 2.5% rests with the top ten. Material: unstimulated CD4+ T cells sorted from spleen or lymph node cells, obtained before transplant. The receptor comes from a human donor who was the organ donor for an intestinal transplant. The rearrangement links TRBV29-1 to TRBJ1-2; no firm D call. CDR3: CSVAGNNGYTF. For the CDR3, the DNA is TGCAGCGTTGCGGGGAATAATGGCTACACCTTC. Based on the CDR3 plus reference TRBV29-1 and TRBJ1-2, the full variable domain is SAVISQKPSRDICQRGTSLTIQCQVDSQVTMMFWYRQQPGQSLTLIATANQGSEATYESGFVIDKFPISRPNLTFSTLTVSNMSPEDSSIYLCSVAGNNGYTFGSGTRLTVV.